These T cell receptor beta chains were read from a single sample in a study of T cell responses to AZD1222 COVID-19 vaccine. Sequenced by immunoSEQ multiplex PCR; TCRdb stores in-frame clones only, minus some. The data contain roughly 110,000 clones, roughly 88% of them singletons. The specimen comprised peripheral blood, sampled 28 days after the second AZD1222 dose. The origin of the receptors is an adult who received the AZD1222 COVID-19 vaccine. The CDR3 runs from the conserved cysteine through the conserved F or W. D genes are given only for firm matches. Only part of the rows carry a size: once, few, many, or a class if the clone is expanded.

D gene	V gene	J gene	clone size	CDR3 protein	CDR3 DNA
NA	TRBV28	TRBJ1-5	few	CASSVQLSNQPQHF	TGTGCCAGCAGTGTACAGCTTAGCAATCAGCCCCAGCATTTT
NA	TRBV2	TRBJ2-5	NA	CASSDSGPGETQYF	TGTGCCAGCAGTGATAGTGGGCCCGGGGAGACCCAGTACTTC
NA	TRBV5-5	TRBJ1-2	NA	CASSPDGSYGYTF	TGTGCCAGCAGTCCGGACGGAAGTTATGGCTACACCTTC
NA	TRBV5-6	TRBJ2-2	NA	CASSGARGELFF	TGTGCCAGCAGCGGGGCCCGCGGGGAGCTGTTTTTT
TRBD1	TRBV6-2/TRBV6-3	TRBJ1-1	NA	CASSYSQQGVAFF	TGTGCCAGCAGTTACTCTCAACAGGGGGTAGCTTTCTTT
TRBD1	TRBV6-1	TRBJ2-7	NA	CASSFGTGRNEQYF	TGTGCCAGCAGTTTCGGGACAGGGAGGAACGAGCAGTACTTC
TRBD1	TRBV7-2	TRBJ1-2	few	CASSPRDSGYGYTF	TGTGCCAGCAGCCCCCGGGACAGCGGTTATGGCTACACCTTC
NA	TRBV6-1	TRBJ2-1	once	CASSALGLDFPPEQFF	TGTGCCAGCAGTGCCCTGGGGCTAGATTTCCCGCCTGAGCAGTTCTTC
NA	TRBV6-5	TRBJ1-2	few	CAATAGGPNYGYTF	TGTGCCGCCACAGCGGGGGGACCTAACTATGGCTACACCTTC
TRBD2	TRBV5-4	TRBJ2-3	NA	CASSPVLAGGRSDTQYF	TGTGCCAGCAGCCCAGTACTAGCGGGGGGGAGGTCAGATACGCAGTATTTT
TRBD1	TRBV19	TRBJ1-1	NA	CASSASTGTEAFF	TGTGCCAGTAGTGCCTCGACAGGGACTGAAGCTTTCTTT
NA	TRBV3-1/TRBV3-2	TRBJ1-2	NA	CASSQVPMVGGGYTF	TGTGCCAGCAGCCAAGTGCCGATGGTAGGGGGGGGCTACACCTTC
NA	TRBV18	TRBJ1-1	NA	CASSSGGVGTEAFF	TGTGCCAGTTCATCCGGGGGAGTAGGGACTGAAGCTTTCTTT
TRBD1	TRBV7-9	TRBJ2-2	NA	CASSGQGFDTGELFF	TGTGCCAGCAGCGGACAGGGATTCGACACCGGGGAGCTGTTTTTT
NA	TRBV25-1	TRBJ1-4	NA	CASSPPDRNEKLFF	TGTGCCAGCAGTCCTCCTGATAGGAATGAAAAACTGTTTTTT
NA	TRBV28	TRBJ1-5	once	CASSLWGGGSHQPQHF	TGTGCCAGCAGTTTATGGGGAGGGGGAAGTCATCAGCCCCAGCATTTT
NA	TRBV3-1/TRBV3-2	TRBJ1-5	NA	CASSQEASQGPQHF	TGTGCCAGCAGCCAAGAAGCGTCGCAAGGTCCCCAGCATTTT
NA	TRBV19	TRBJ1-2	NA	CASTEQGGNYGYTF	TGTGCCAGTACCGAGCAGGGAGGGAACTATGGCTACACCTTC
TRBD1	TRBV7-6	TRBJ2-7	NA	CASSAGQGAGEQYF	TGTGCCAGCAGCGCAGGACAGGGGGCAGGTGAGCAGTACTTC
NA	TRBV28	TRBJ1-3	NA	CASRQPGNTIYF	TGTGCCAGCAGACAGCCGGGAAACACCATATATTTT
NA	TRBV20-1	TRBJ1-2	once	CSARGEGGYTF	TGCAGTGCTAGAGGGGAGGGCGGCTACACCTTC
NA	TRBV24-1	TRBJ1-1	NA	CATSGGTLNTEAFF	TGTGCCACCAGTGGTGGAACCTTGAACACTGAAGCTTTCTTT
NA	TRBV2	TRBJ1-3	few	CASSVDRAGQGFISGNTIYF	TGTGCCAGCAGTGTGGATCGGGCAGGCCAGGGATTCATTTCTGGAAACACCATATATTTT
NA	TRBV27	TRBJ2-5	NA	CASSSEGETQYF	TGTGCCAGCAGTTCGGAGGGGGAGACCCAGTACTTC
NA	TRBV6-2/TRBV6-3	TRBJ2-7	NA	CASSYNSFRPGEYEQYF	TGTGCCAGCAGTTACAACTCATTCCGACCGGGGGAATACGAGCAGTACTTC
NA	TRBV4-3	TRBJ2-3	NA	CASSQDLVPTDTQYF	TGCGCCAGCAGCCAAGATCTGGTTCCCACAGATACGCAGTATTTT
NA	TRBV6-5	TRBJ1-4	NA	CASSYSEATYEKLFF	TGTGCCAGCAGTTACTCCGAGGCAACCTATGAAAAACTGTTTTTT
TRBD1	TRBV13	TRBJ2-5	NA	CASSPGWGQGGSETQYF	TGTGCCAGCAGCCCCGGTTGGGGACAGGGAGGCTCCGAGACCCAGTACTTC
NA	TRBV3-1/TRBV3-2	TRBJ1-1	few	CASSPLGARTNTEAFF	TGTGCCAGCAGCCCGCTTGGGGCGAGGACGAACACTGAAGCTTTCTTT